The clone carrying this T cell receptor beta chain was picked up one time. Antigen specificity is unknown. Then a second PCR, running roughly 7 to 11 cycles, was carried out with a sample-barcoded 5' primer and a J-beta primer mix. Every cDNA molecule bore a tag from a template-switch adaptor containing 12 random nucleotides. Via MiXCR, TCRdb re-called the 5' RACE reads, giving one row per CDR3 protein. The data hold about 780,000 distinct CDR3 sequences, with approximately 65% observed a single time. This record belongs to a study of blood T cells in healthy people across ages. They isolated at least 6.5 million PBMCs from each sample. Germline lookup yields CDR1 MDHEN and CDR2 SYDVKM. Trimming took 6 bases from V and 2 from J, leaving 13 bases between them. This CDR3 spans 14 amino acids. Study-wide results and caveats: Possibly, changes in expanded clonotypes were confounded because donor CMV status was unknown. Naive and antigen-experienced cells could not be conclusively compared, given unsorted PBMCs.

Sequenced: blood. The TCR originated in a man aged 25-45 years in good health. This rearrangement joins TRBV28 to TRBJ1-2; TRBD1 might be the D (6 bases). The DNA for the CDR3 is TGTGCCAGCAGAGTTAACGGACAGAACTATGGCTACACCTTC. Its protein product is CASRVNGQNYGYTF.